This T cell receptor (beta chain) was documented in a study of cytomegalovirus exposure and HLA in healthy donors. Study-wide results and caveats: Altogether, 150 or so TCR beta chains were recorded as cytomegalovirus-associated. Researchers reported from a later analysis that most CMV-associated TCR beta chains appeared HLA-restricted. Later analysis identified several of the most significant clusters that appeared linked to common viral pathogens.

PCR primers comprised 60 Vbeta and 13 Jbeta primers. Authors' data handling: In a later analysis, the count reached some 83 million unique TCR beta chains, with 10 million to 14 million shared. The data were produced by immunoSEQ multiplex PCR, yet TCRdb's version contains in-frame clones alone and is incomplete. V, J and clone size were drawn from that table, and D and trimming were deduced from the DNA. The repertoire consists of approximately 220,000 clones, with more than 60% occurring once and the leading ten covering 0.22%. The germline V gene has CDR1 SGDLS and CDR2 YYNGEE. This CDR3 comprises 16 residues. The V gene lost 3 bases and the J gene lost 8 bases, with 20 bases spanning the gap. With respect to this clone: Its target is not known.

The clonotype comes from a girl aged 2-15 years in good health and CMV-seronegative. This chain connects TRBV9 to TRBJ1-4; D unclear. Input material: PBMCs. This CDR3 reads CASSERSGRGKEKLFF. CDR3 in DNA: TGTGCCAGCAGCGAACGAAGTGGTAGAGGAAAGGAAAAACTGTTTTTT.